This T cell receptor delta chain was retrieved from a study of gamma-delta T cells after stem cell transplantation. This clone occurred a few times. TCRdb applied CATT to the RT-PCR reads for clone calling. The data hold about 2,000 delta-chain clones, with more than 15% observed a single time. Germline lookup yields CDR1 GEAIGNYY and CDR2 EKD. This CDR3 has 14 amino acids. The ends were cut back, 0 bases at V and 4 bases at J, with 11 bases in the middle. This chain uses TRDV2 with TRDJ1; tentative D call: TRDD3 (5 bases). The receptor was derived from a human donor. It is not recorded whose cells these are; they may come from a transplant donor. This table probably holds off-target reads from a library built for another chain. The specimen sequenced was gamma-delta T cells. The CDR3 region has the DNA TGTGCCTGTGACACCATACGTGGATTCGATAAACTCATCTTT. It yields the protein CACDTIRGFDKLIF.